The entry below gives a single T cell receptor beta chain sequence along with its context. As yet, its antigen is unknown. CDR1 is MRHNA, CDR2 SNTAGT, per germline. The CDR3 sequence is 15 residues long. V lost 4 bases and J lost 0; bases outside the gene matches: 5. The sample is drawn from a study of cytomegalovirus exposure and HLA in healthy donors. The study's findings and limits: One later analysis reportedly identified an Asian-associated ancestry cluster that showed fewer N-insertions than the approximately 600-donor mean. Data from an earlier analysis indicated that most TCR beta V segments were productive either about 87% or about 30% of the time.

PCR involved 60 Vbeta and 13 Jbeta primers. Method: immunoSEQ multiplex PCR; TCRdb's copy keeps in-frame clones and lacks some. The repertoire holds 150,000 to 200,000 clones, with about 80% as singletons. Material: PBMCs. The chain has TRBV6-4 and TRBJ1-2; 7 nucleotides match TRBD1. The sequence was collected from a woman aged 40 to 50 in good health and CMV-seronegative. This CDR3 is CASSVEQGSNYGYTF. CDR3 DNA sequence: TGTGCCAGCAGTGTCGAACAGGGGTCTAACTATGGCTACACCTTC.